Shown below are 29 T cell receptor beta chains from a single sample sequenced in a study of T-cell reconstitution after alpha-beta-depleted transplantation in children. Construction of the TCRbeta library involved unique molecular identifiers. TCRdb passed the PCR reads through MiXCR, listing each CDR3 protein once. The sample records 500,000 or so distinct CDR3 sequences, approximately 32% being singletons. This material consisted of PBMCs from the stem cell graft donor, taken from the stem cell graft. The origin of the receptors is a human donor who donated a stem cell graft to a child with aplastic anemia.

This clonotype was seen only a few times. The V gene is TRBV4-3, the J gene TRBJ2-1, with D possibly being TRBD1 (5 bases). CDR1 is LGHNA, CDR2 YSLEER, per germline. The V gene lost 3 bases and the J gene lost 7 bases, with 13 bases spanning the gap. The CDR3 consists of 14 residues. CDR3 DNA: TGCGCCAGCAGCCACGTCAGGGAAGGTAATGAGCAGTTCTTC. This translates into CASSHVREGNEQFF.

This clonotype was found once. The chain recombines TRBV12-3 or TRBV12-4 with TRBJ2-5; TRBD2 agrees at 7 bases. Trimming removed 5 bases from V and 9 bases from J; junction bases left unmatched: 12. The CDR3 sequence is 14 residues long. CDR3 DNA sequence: TGTGCCAGCAGTCTATCTAGCGGCAAGGGGCCCCAGTACTTC. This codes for CASSLSSGKGPQYF.

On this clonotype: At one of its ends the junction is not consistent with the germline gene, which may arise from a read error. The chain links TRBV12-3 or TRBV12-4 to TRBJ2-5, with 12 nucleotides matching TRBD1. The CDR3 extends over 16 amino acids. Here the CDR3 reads CGSRNRDRGLDETQYF. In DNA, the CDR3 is TGTGGCAGCAGGAACCGGGACAGGGGGCTCGATGAGACCCAGTACTTC.

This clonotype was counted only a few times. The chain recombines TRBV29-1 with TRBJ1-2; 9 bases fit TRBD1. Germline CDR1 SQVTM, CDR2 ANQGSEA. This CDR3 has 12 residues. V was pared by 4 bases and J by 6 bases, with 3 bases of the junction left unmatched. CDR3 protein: CSVGTGENGYTF. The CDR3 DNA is TGCAGCGTTGGGACAGGGGAAAATGGCTACACCTTC.

This CDR3 is CSAREQESSGAVHSGNTIYF. The CDR3 DNA sequence: TGCAGTGCTAGAGAACAGGAATCTTCGGGGGCAGTTCACTCTGGAAACACCATATATTTT. The chain recombines TRBV20-1 with TRBJ1-3, with D perhaps TRBD1 (6 bases). V dropped 0 bases and J dropped 0 bases, with 24 bases sitting between them. In germline, CDR1 is DFQATT, CDR2 SNEGSKA (reference sequence). The CDR3 is made up of 20 amino acids.

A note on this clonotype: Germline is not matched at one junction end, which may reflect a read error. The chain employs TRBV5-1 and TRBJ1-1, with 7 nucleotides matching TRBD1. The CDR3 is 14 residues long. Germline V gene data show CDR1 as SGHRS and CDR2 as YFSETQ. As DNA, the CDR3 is TGTGCCAGCAGTTTGACAGGGACCGGCACTGAAGCTTTCTTT. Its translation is CASSLTGTGTEAFF.

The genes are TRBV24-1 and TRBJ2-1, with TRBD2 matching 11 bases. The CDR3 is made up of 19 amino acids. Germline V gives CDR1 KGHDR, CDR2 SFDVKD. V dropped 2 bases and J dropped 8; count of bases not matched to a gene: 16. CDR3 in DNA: TGTGCCACCAGTGATTATCCGGGGGCTACTAGCGGGAGAAAGGATGAGCAGTTCTTC. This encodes CATSDYPGATSGRKDEQFF.

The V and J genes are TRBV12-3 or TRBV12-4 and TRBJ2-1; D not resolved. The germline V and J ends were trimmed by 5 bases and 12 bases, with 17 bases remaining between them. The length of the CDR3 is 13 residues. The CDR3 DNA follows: TGTGCCAGCAGTCCTGCGGCCTTAATGAGGCAGTTCTTC. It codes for CASSPAALMRQFF.

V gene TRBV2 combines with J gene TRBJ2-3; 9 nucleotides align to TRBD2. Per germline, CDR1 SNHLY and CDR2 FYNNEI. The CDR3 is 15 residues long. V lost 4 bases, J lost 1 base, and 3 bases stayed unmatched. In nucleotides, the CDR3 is TGTGCCAGCAGTGGTTCTAGCGGGGGCACAGATACGCAGTATTTT. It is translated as CASSGSSGGTDTQYF.

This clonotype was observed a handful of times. CDR3 DNA: TGCGCCAGCAGCCATGGGGACAGGGGCTACGAGCAGTACTTC. This codes for CASSHGDRGYEQYF. The chain combines TRBV4-3 with TRBJ2-7; TRBD1 aligns across 10 bases. In germline, CDR1 is LGHNA, CDR2 YSLEER. V trimming: 3 bases; J trimming: 3 bases; junction bases outside the gene matches: 2. CDR3 length equals 14 residues.

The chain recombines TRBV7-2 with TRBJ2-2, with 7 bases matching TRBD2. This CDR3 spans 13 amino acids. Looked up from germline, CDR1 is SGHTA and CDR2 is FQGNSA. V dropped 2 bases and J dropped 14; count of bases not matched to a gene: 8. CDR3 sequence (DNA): TGTGCCAGCAGCTTAAATGGCCGGGGGGTACTGTTTTTT. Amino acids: CASSLNGRGVLFF.

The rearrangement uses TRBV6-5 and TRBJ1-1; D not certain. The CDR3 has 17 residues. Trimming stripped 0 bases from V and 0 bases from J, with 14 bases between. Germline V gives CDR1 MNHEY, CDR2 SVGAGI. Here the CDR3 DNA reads TGTGCCAGCAGTTACTCGAGTGAAGGCCGTCTGAACACTGAAGCTTTCTTT. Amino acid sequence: CASSYSSEGRLNTEAFF.

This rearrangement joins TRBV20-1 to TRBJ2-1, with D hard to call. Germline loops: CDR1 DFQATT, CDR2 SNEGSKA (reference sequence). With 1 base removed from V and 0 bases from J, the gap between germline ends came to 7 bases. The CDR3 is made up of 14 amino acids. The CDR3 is CSARVPSSYNEQFF. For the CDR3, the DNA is TGCAGTGCTAGAGTGCCAAGCTCCTACAATGAGCAGTTCTTC.

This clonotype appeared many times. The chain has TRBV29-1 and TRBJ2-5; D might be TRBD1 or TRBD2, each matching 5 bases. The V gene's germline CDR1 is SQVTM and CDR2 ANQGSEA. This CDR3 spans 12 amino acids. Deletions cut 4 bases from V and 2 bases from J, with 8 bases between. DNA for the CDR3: TGCAGCGTTGCCGGGGCACAAGAGACCCAGTACTTC. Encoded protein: CSVAGAQETQYF.

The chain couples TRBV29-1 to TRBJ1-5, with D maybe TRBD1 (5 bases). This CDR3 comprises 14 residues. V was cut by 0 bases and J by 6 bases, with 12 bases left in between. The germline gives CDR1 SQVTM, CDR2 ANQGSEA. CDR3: CSVEDGTAGQPQHF. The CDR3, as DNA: TGCAGCGTTGAAGACGGGACCGCCGGTCAGCCCCAGCATTTT.

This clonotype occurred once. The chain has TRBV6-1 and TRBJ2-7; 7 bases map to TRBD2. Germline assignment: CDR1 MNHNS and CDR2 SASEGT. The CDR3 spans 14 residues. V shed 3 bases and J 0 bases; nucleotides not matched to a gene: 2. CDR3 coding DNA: TGTGCCAGCAGTGAGGGAGGGAGCTCCTACGAGCAGTACGTC. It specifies CASSEGGSSYEQYV.

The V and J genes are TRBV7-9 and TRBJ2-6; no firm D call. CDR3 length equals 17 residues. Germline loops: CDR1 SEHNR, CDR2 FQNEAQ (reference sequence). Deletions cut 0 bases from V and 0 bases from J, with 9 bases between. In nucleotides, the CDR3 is TGTGCCAGCAGCTTAGCGGTGCGGACCTCTGGGGCCAACGTCCTGACTTTC. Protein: CASSLAVRTSGANVLTF.

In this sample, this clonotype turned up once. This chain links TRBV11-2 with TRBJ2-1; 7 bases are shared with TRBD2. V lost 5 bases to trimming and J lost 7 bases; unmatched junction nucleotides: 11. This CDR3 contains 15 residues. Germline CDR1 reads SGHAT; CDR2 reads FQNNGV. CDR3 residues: CASSPTSNMPNEQFF. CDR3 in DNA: TGTGCCAGCAGCCCGACTAGCAACATGCCTAATGAGCAGTTCTTC.

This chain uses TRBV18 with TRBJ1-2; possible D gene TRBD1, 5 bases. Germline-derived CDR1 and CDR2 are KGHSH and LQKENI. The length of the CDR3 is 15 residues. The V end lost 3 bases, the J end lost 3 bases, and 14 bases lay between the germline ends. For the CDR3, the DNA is TGTGCCAGCTCACCGACGTCCGGGACGGACTATGGCTACACCTTC. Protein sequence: CASSPTSGTDYGYTF.

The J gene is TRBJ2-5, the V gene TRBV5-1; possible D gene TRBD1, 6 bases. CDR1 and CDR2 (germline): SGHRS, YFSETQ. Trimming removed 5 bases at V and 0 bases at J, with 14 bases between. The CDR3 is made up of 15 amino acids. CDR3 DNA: TGCGCCAGCAGATATACAGGGACGTACCAAGAGACCCAGTACTTC. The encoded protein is CASRYTGTYQETQYF.

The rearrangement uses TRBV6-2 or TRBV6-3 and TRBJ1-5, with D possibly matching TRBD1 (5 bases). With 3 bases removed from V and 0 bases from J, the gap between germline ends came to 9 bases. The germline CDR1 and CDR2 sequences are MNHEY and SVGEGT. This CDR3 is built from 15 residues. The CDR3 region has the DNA TGTGCCAGCAGTTATGAGGGGCTTAGCAATCAGCCCCAGCATTTT. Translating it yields CASSYEGLSNQPQHF.

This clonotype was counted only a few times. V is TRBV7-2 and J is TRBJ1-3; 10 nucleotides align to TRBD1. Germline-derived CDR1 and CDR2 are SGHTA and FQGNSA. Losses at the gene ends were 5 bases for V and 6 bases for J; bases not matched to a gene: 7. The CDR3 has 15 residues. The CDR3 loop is CASSRTGGSENTIYF. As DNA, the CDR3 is TGTGCCAGCAGCCGGACAGGGGGAAGTGAAAACACCATATATTTT.

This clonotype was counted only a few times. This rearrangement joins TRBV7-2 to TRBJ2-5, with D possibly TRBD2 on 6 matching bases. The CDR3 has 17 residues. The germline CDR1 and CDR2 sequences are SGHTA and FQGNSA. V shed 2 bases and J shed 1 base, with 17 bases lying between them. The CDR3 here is CASSLFFAAGLQETQYF. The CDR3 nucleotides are TGTGCCAGCAGCTTATTTTTCGCGGCGGGGCTCCAAGAGACCCAGTACTTC.

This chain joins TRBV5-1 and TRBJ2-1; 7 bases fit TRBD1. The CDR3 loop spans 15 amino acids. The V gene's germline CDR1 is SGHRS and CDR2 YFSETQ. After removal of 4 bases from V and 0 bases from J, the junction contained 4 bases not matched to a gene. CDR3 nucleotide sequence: TGCGCCAGCAGCATAGACAGGGACTCCTACAATGAGCAGTTCTTC. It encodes CASSIDRDSYNEQFF.

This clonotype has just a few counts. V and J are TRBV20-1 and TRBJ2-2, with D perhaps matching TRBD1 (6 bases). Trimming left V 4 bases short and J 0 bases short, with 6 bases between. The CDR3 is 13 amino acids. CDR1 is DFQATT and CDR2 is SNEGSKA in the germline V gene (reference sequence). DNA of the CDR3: TGCAGTGCTAAGGGGGCGAACACCGGGGAGCTGTTTTTT. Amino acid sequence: CSAKGANTGELFF.

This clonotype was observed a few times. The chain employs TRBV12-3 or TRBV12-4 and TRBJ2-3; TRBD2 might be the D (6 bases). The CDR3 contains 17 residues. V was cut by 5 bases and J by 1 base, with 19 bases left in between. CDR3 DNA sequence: TGTGCCAGCAGTCCCCTCCCGGGAGATCAAGGCACAGATACGCAGTATTTT. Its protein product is CASSPLPGDQGTDTQYF.

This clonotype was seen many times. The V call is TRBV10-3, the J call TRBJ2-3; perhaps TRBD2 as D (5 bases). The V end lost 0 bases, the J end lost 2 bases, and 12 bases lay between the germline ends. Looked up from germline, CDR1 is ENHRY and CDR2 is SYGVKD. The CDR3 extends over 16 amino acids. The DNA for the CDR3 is TGTGCCATCAGTGAGTCAGCGGTGACGGTCACAGATACGCAGTATTTT. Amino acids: CAISESAVTVTDTQYF.

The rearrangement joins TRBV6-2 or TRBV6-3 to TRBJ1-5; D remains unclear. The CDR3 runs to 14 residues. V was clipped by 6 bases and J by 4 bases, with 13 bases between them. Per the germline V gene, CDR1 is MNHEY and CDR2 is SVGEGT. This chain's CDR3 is CASSITYRNQPQHF. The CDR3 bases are TGTGCCAGCAGCATTACGTATAGGAATCAGCCCCAGCATTTT.

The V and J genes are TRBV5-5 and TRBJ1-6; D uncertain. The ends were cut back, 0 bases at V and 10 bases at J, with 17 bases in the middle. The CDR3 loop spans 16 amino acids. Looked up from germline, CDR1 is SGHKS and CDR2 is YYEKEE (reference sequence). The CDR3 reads CASSLAWDQALSPLHF. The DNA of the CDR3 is TGTGCCAGCAGCTTGGCCTGGGATCAGGCGTTGTCACCCCTCCACTTT.